This T cell receptor beta chain is from a study of shared clonotypes between healthy human individuals. Background on the study: CD8 memory received one plate per donor, CD8 naive two, CD4 memory three and CD4 naive three. Overall study results and limits: Few donors limited the genetic and exposure-history diversity represented.

On this clone itself: The antigen remains undetermined.

Clones were sequenced by immunoSEQ multiplex PCR, and TCRdb holds only the in-frame ones, with some missing. This table has roughly 1 million clones, 60% to 80% appearing once. The CDR3 sequence is 13 residues long. Germline V CDR1 and CDR2: SGHDT, YYEEEE. The germline V and J ends were trimmed by 0 bases and 5 bases, with 8 bases remaining between them. This receptor was identified in a young man in good health. The chain joins TRBV5-6 to TRBJ1-2; D ambiguous. The sequenced material came from memory CD4+ T cells sorted from blood. Described subset: CD45RA-negative fraction. The CDR3 protein is CASSLVSVYGYTF. DNA for the CDR3: TGTGCCAGCAGCTTGGTCTCAGTTTATGGCTACACCTTC. The full variable domain, in which reference TRBV5-6 and TRBJ1-2 provide the parts outside the CDR3, is DAGVTQSPTHLIKTRGQQVTLRCSPKSGHDTVSWYQQALGQGPQFIFQYYEEEERQRGNFPDRFSGHQFPNYSSELNVNALLLGDSALYLCASSLVSVYGYTFGSGTRLTVV.